This T cell receptor beta chain is from a study of CD8 T cells in ankylosing spondylitis. TCRdb reprocessed the 5' RACE reads via MiXCR and lists one record per CDR3 protein. The profile shows fewer than 250,000 distinct CDR3 sequences, over 9.5% of them singletons. Whole-study findings and limits: Past studies reported some motif variants in reactive arthritis synovial fluid and blood.

This clonotype was seen many times. Its antigen is currently unknown. Germline values: CDR1 PRHDT, CDR2 FYEKMQ (reference sequence). The CDR3 length is 15 residues. V gave up 4 bases and J gave up 3 bases, with 13 bases separating them. The sequencing sample was made of blood, either unsorted or a sorted T cell fraction (not recorded which). The chain couples TRBV13 to TRBJ2-1; D could derive from TRBD1 or TRBD2 (5 bases each). The sequence came from a male donor with ankylosing spondylitis or in good health (not recorded which). CDR3 coding DNA: TGTGCCAGCAGCTCCGGGACGGACAACTACAATGAGCAGTTCTTC. Its translation is CASSSGTDNYNEQFF.